What follows are 14 T cell receptor beta chains derived from one specimen sequenced in a study of T-cell memory formation after mild COVID-19. A single record per CDR3 protein comes from TCRdb applying MiXCR to the 5' RACE reads. The sample lists 300,000 to 400,000 distinct CDR3 sequences, roughly an eighth occurring once. Sample: PBMCs or a T cell subset sorted from them (not recorded which). Source of these receptors: a man in his late teens or twenties who had mild COVID-19 (a few samples of this study predate the infection). Cell type and time point are not known.

A few counts support this clonotype. The rearrangement uses TRBV5-1 and TRBJ2-7; D uncertain. V lost 5 bases and J 6 bases, leaving 18 bases between the germline ends. The V gene's germline CDR1 is SGHRS and CDR2 YFSETQ. This CDR3 comprises 14 residues. CDR3 sequence (DNA): TGCGCCAGCAGAGCTTCAGGAACCTCGGGCGAGCAGTACTTC. This translates into CASRASGTSGEQYF.

This clonotype has more than one count but fewer than ten. The chain couples TRBV5-1 to TRBJ2-1; tentatively, D is TRBD1 (6 bases). CDR1 and CDR2 (germline): SGHRS, YFSETQ. Between the trimmed V and J ends, which lost 4 bases and 7 bases, there was a span of 18 bases. The CDR3 length is 15 residues. The CDR3 coding sequence is TGCGCCAGCAGCCCACAGGGTTATATGAGGAATGAGCAGTTCTTC. Encoded protein: CASSPQGYMRNEQFF.

This clonotype was detected only a few times. This sequence joins TRBV10-3 and TRBJ2-2; 8 bases line up with TRBD2. The CDR3 is made up of 17 amino acids. J was trimmed by 0 bases and V by 4 bases; bases with no gene match: 7. Germline V gives CDR1 ENHRY, CDR2 SYGVKD. This CDR3 is CAISVAGGNANTGELFF. Written as DNA, the CDR3 is TGTGCCATCAGTGTGGCGGGGGGCAACGCGAACACCGGGGAGCTGTTTTTT.

The rearrangement uses TRBV27 and TRBJ2-7; D gene uncertain. The V end lost 5 bases, the J end lost 7 bases, and 15 bases lay between the germline ends. In germline, CDR1 is MNHEY, CDR2 SMNVEV (reference sequence). The CDR3 has 13 amino acids. Here the CDR3 DNA reads TGTGCCAGCAGTCTCATCCCCCGTTGGGAGCAGTACTTC. Amino acids: CASSLIPRWEQYF.

V is TRBV12-3 or TRBV12-4 and J is TRBJ2-3; D is possibly TRBD2 (6 bases). The germline V and J ends were trimmed by 6 bases and 3 bases, with 16 bases remaining between them. CDR3 length: 15 amino acids. The chain's CDR3 is CASRLRAGQTDTQYF. In nucleotides, the CDR3 is TGTGCCAGCAGATTAAGGGCGGGGCAGACAGATACGCAGTATTTT.

This clonotype was found a few times. This chain connects TRBV6-2 or TRBV6-3 to TRBJ2-3; TRBD1 or TRBD2 may be the D gene (5 bases each). This CDR3 has 15 amino acids. Germline CDR1 reads MNHEY; CDR2 reads SVGEGT. V was trimmed by 8 bases and J by 1 base, leaving 16 bases between them. The CDR3 spells CASSPLGVRTDTQYF. The CDR3 DNA reads as TGTGCCAGCTCCCCCCTGGGGGTACGCACAGATACGCAGTATTTT.

This clonotype was seen only a few times. The chain recombines TRBV20-1 with TRBJ1-1; D is undetermined. CDR3 length: 14 residues. Looked up from germline, CDR1 is DFQATT and CDR2 is SNEGSKA (reference sequence). V lost 4 bases, J lost 4 bases, and 16 bases lay in between. The chain's CDR3 is CSATTLGSGTEAFF. CDR3 bases: TGCAGTGCTACTACGTTGGGATCGGGCACTGAAGCTTTCTTT.

This clonotype was counted many times. The V gene is TRBV20-1, the J gene TRBJ2-1; D is possibly TRBD2 (7 bases). Germline lookup yields CDR1 DFQATT and CDR2 SNEGSKA (reference sequence). V was pared by 6 bases and J by 4 bases, with 16 bases between. The CDR3 loop spans 14 amino acids. The CDR3 loop is CSASPRGAYNEQFF. In DNA form, the CDR3 reads TGCAGTGCATCCCCCCGGGGGGCGTACAATGAGCAGTTCTTC.

This clonotype was counted at least ten times. CDR3 sequence (DNA): TGTGCCAGCAGGGCGTATGAGGGGGCGAACATTCAGTACTTC. It yields the protein CASRAYEGANIQYF. V usage is TRBV27 and J usage is TRBJ2-4; 7 positions agree with TRBD1. The ends lost 6 bases at V and 7 bases at J; junction bases unmatched: 9. This CDR3 has 14 residues. Germline loops: CDR1 MNHEY, CDR2 SMNVEV (reference sequence).

The chain carries TRBV27 and TRBJ1-2, with 10 bases lining up with TRBD1. V lost 7 bases and J lost 3; bases outside the gene matches: 5. CDR3 length equals 14 residues. Germline V lookup: CDR1 MNHEY, CDR2 SMNVEV (reference sequence). Here the CDR3 reads CASKPGQGYYGYTF. CDR3 nucleotide sequence: TGTGCCAGCAAACCGGGACAGGGGTACTATGGCTACACCTTC.

The chain uses TRBV6-2 or TRBV6-3 and TRBJ2-7; D is unresolved. CDR1 and CDR2 (germline): MNHEY, SVGEGT. CDR3 size: 15 residues. The germline V and J ends were trimmed by 2 bases and 3 bases, with 14 bases remaining between them. CDR3 loop: CASSYGLSWGYEQYF. The CDR3 nucleotides are TGTGCCAGCAGTTACGGGTTAAGCTGGGGCTACGAGCAGTACTTC.

DNA for the CDR3: TGTGCCAGCAGCCAAGATGAGGCGGGGAGCTCCTACAATGAGCAGTTCTTC. Its translation: CASSQDEAGSSYNEQFF. The rearrangement links TRBV4-2 to TRBJ2-1; TRBD2 might be the D (6 bases). CDR1 is LGHNA, CDR2 YNFKEQ, per germline. The CDR3 is 17 amino acids. V was shortened by 0 bases and J by 0 bases, with 12 bases between the two germline ends.

The rearrangement links TRBV28 to TRBJ2-1; D may correspond to TRBD1 or TRBD2 (6 bases each). CDR1 and CDR2 (germline): MDHEN, SYDVKM. Trimming took 7 bases from V and 8 from J, leaving 15 bases between them. The CDR3 sequence is 13 residues long. CDR3 amino acids: CASILRGADEQFF. For the CDR3, the DNA is TGTGCCAGCATCCTAAGGGGGGCCGATGAGCAGTTCTTC.

V is TRBV29-1 and J is TRBJ2-5; no clear D gene. The CDR3 has 12 amino acids. Germline V CDR1 and CDR2: SQVTM, ANQGSEA. Between the trimmed V and J ends, which lost 4 bases and 4 bases, there was a span of 10 bases. The CDR3, as DNA: TGCAGCGTTGCTGCGATGGGAGAGACCCAGTACTTC. Translation gives CSVAAMGETQYF.